This T cell receptor (beta chain) was obtained from a study of T cells after yellow fever vaccination. Study information: The SMART-Seq v4 Ultra Low Input method served to prepare the low-cell-number fractions. Study results and caveats: The secondary response showed a weaker magnitude and a faster peak, day 5 versus 15. Subsequent to the booster, the majority of primary-vaccination clones reappeared (roughly 97% CD4, 80% to 90% CD8).

TCRdb re-called the 5' RACE reads with MiXCR, one entry per CDR3 protein. The data show a few hundred thousand distinct CDR3 sequences, about a fifth seen once. Deletions cut 4 bases from V and 4 bases from J, with 16 bases between. The V gene's germline CDR1 is KGHSH and CDR2 LQKENI. There are 16 residues in the CDR3. This clonotype appeared a few times. As yet, its antigen is unknown. This TCR derives from a man aged 25-40 years who received the YFV17D yellow fever vaccine. The specimen was PBMCs, collected 15 days after the yellow fever booster vaccination. The genes are TRBV18 and TRBJ2-2; no clear D. CDR3 nucleotides: TGTGCCAGCTCACGGGGAAGGGTCGATACCACCGGGGAGCTGTTTTTT. Translated, it gives CASSRGRVDTTGELFF.